Given below is one TCR beta chain in context. Its specificity is not known. These data come from a study of cytomegalovirus exposure and HLA in healthy donors. Overall study: Early on, a data release was issued that held some 91 million unique TCRs from HLA-typed donors. Study conclusions and caveats: Excluded were some V segments that proved indistinguishable, including TRBV6-2 and TRBV6-3. Researchers counted around 170 TCR beta chains as cytomegalovirus-associated. In an earlier analysis, about 87% or about 30%: the productive usage of most TCR beta V segments.

Amplification used 60 Vbeta primers and 13 Jbeta primers. Data came from immunoSEQ multiplex PCR; TCRdb stores just in-frame clones and leaves some out. This sample's table has 150,000 to 200,000 clones. In germline, CDR1 is MNHEY, CDR2 SVGAGI. The CDR3 has 16 amino acids. With 0 bases clipped from V and 6 bases from J, the junction kept 5 bases outside the gene matches. The sequenced sample was PBMCs. The chain carries TRBV6-5 and TRBJ1-6; TRBD1 aligns across 7 bases. The receptor comes from a woman aged 18-30 years in good health and CMV-seropositive. The CDR3 region is CASSYSGQTFNSPLHF. CDR3 bases: TGTGCCAGCAGTTACTCGGGACAGACTTTTAATTCACCCCTCCACTTT.